These 25 T cell receptor beta chains share one sample of origin, sequenced in a study of shared clonotypes between healthy human individuals. Sequenced by immunoSEQ multiplex PCR; TCRdb stores in-frame clones only, minus some. The sample has some 2.1 million clones; 85% to 95% are singletons. The sample consisted of naive CD4+ T cells sorted from blood. Noted subset: CD45RA+ positively selected. Every receptor here comes from a man aged 18 to 30 in good health.

The sample holds one count of this clone. The chain links TRBV30 to TRBJ1-2, with D unclear. Germline V gene data show CDR1 as GTSNPN and CDR2 as SVGIG (reference sequence). V lost 5 bases to trimming and J lost 4 bases, with 8 bases between them. CDR3 length equals 11 residues. CDR3 in amino acids: CAWGRPYGYTF. CDR3 nucleotides: TGTGCCTGGGGCAGGCCCTATGGCTACACCTTC.

This sequence joins TRBV10-3 and TRBJ2-7; D might be TRBD2 (5 bases). Germline V gene data show CDR1 as ENHRY and CDR2 as SYGVKD. V lost 3 bases, J lost 5 bases, and 20 bases lay in between. This CDR3 region has 16 residues. The CDR3 spells CAISDWSSKAGDEQYF. The CDR3 nucleotides read TGTGCCATCAGTGATTGGTCTAGCAAAGCCGGGGACGAGCAGTACTTC.

This chain connects TRBV11-2 to TRBJ2-1, with a tentative D call TRBD2 (7 bases). Trimming removed 1 base at V and 8 bases at J, with 15 bases between. Germline CDR1 reads SGHAT; CDR2 reads FQNNGV. The CDR3 covers 15 residues. The DNA for the CDR3 is TGTGCCAGCAGCTTAGGATGGGGGGGCGTCTATGAGCAGTTCTTC. Its translation is CASSLGWGGVYEQFF.

The V gene is TRBV6-5, the J gene TRBJ2-1; 9 positions agree with TRBD1. Germline-derived CDR1 and CDR2 are MNHEY and SVGAGI. The CDR3 loop spans 16 amino acids. V lost 0 bases and J lost 6; bases outside the gene matches: 6. The CDR3 region is CASSYSKRDRVNEQFF. DNA of the CDR3: TGTGCCAGCAGTTACTCGAAAAGGGACAGGGTCAATGAGCAGTTCTTC.

The J gene is TRBJ1-3, the V gene TRBV25-1; possible D gene TRBD1, 6 bases. The CDR3 sequence is 16 residues long. CDR1 and CDR2 from the germline V gene are MGHDK and SYGVNS. Trimming took 2 bases from V and 0 from J, leaving 11 bases between them. CDR3 residues: CASSEPQQGSGNTIYF. The CDR3 DNA reads as TGTGCCAGCAGTGAACCCCAACAGGGCTCTGGAAACACCATATATTTT.

This chain connects TRBV6-1 to TRBJ1-1, with a weak D call TRBD1 (6 bases). Germline V CDR1 and CDR2: MNHNS, SASEGT. The V end lost 7 bases, the J end lost 1 base, and 10 bases lay between the germline ends. The CDR3 is 13 residues long. The CDR3 is CASTWTENTEAFF. Written as DNA, the CDR3 is TGTGCCAGCACGTGGACAGAGAACACTGAAGCTTTCTTT.

This chain connects TRBV27 to TRBJ2-5; D perhaps matches TRBD2 (5 bases). Germline CDR1 is MNHEY and CDR2 is SMNVEV (reference sequence). The CDR3 is 15 residues long. Trimming cost V 4 bases and J 1 base, with 13 bases left between them. As DNA, the CDR3 is TGTGCCAGCAGTTCAACAGCGGTCTCCCAAGAGACCCAGTACTTC. It translates to CASSSTAVSQETQYF.

About this clone: A single base separates this from a much larger clone, so it may be a read error. The chain is built from TRBV5-4 and TRBJ1-1; no definite D call. This CDR3 is built from 11 residues. Looked up from germline, CDR1 is SGHNT and CDR2 is YYREEE (reference sequence). Trimming removed 4 bases at V and 1 base at J, with 2 bases between. The CDR3 DNA reads as TGTGCCAGCAGCACGAACACTGAAGCTTTCTTT. Translation: CASSTNTEAFF.

The chain couples TRBV10-3 to TRBJ2-7, with 10 bases identical to TRBD1. CDR1 and CDR2 from the germline V gene are ENHRY and SYGVKD. V shed 7 bases, J shed 5 bases, and the junction held 11 bases outside the gene matches. This CDR3 region has 15 residues. This CDR3 is CAITPDRDRGNEQYF. In nucleotides, the CDR3 is TGTGCCATCACTCCAGACCGGGACAGGGGCAACGAGCAGTACTTC.

The chain links TRBV29-1 to TRBJ2-5; D unclear. From germline, CDR1 is SQVTM and CDR2 ANQGSEA. The CDR3 has 12 residues. The V end was cut by 8 bases, the J end by 0 bases, with 10 bases between. CDR3 amino acids: CSFLGNQETQYF. Here the CDR3 DNA reads TGCAGCTTCCTGGGCAACCAAGAGACCCAGTACTTC.

For the CDR3, the DNA is TGCGCCAGCAGCTTGGAGGGTCCCTTAATGACCGGGGAGCTGTTTTTT. Translating it yields CASSLEGPLMTGELFF. The chain is built from TRBV5-1 and TRBJ2-2; D gene ambiguous. Germline lookup yields CDR1 SGHRS and CDR2 YFSETQ. The CDR3 extends over 16 amino acids. Between the trimmed V and J ends, which lost 0 bases and 5 bases, there was a span of 14 bases. The variable domain in full, with the rest retrieved from reference TRBV5-1 and TRBJ2-2, is KAGVTQTPRYLIKTRGQQVTLSCSPISGHRSVSWYQQTPGQGLQFLFEYFSETQRNKGNFPGRFSGRQFSNSRSEMNVSTLELGDSALYLCASSLEGPLMTGELFFGEGSRLTVL.

Turning to this clone: Other DNA sequences in this sample translate to the same CDR3. The gene calls are TRBV10-1 and TRBJ1-1; D possibly corresponds to TRBD1 (5 bases). The V end lost 6 bases, the J end lost 1 base, and 9 bases lay between the germline ends. The CDR3 sequence is 13 residues long. Germline V CDR1 and CDR2: WNHNN, SYGVQD (reference sequence). This chain's CDR3 is CASSRDRNTEAFF. The CDR3 bases are TGCGCCAGCAGCCGAGACAGGAACACTGAAGCTTTCTTT.

To note about this clone: Other DNA sequences from this sample encode an identical CDR3 as well. The chain joins TRBV6-5 to TRBJ2-7, with 7 bases lining up with TRBD2. The CDR3 consists of 14 residues. Trimming at V came to 6 bases and at J to 1 base, leaving 6 bases not matched to a gene. Germline V CDR1 and CDR2: MNHEY, SVGAGI. The CDR3 DNA reads TGTGCCAGCAGGGGGGGGTCTTCGTCCTACGAGCAGTACTTC. Translating it yields CASRGGSSSYEQYF.

A single count supports this clone. The rearrangement links TRBV2 to TRBJ1-4; D not resolved. Trimming removed 2 bases from V and 7 bases from J, with 26 bases in between. Germline values: CDR1 SNHLY, CDR2 FYNNEI. The CDR3 has 19 residues. DNA of the CDR3: TGTGCCAGCAGTGAAACTGTGGATATATGGGGAAAAGTTGGTGAAAAACTGTTTTTT. Protein sequence: CASSETVDIWGKVGEKLFF.

Comment on this clone: The sample carries other DNA sequences with the same CDR3. V usage is TRBV2 and J usage is TRBJ1-5; tentative D call: TRBD1 (5 bases). CDR1 SNHLY and CDR2 FYNNEI come from the germline V gene. This CDR3 contains 13 residues. V shed 3 bases and J shed 7 bases, with 10 bases lying between them. The CDR3 protein is CASSDRVGQPQHF. The DNA for the CDR3 is TGTGCCAGCAGTGACAGGGTTGGACAGCCCCAGCATTTT.

V and J are TRBV10-3 and TRBJ2-1; 10 bases map to TRBD2. CDR1 ENHRY and CDR2 SYGVKD come from the germline V gene. This CDR3 has 16 amino acids. V lost 3 bases to trimming and J lost 0 bases; unmatched junction nucleotides: 2. The CDR3 loop reads CAISDKREGSYNEQFF. The CDR3 DNA is TGTGCCATCAGTGATAAGCGGGAGGGCTCCTACAATGAGCAGTTCTTC.

The gene calls are TRBV27 and TRBJ1-1; 7 bases are shared with TRBD1. The CDR3 is made up of 14 amino acids. CDR1 and CDR2 from the germline V gene are MNHEY and SMNVEV (reference sequence). V dropped 5 bases and J dropped 6; count of bases not matched to a gene: 9. CDR3 sequence (DNA): TGTGCCAGCAGTCCCCGACAGGGTACCTCTGAAGCTTTCTTT. This codes for CASSPRQGTSEAFF.

V and J are TRBV2 and TRBJ2-5; 9 bases line up with TRBD1. The CDR3 consists of 17 residues. The trim removed 8 bases at V and 4 bases at J, leaving 17 bases unmatched. Germline loops: CDR1 SNHLY, CDR2 FYNNEI. In DNA, the CDR3 is TGTGCCAGCCTGGTGTCTCTCCGGGACAGGGTCGCAGAGACCCAGTACTTC. This gives the protein CASLVSLRDRVAETQYF.

V is TRBV1 and J is TRBJ2-7; TRBD2, the table's D call, lacks a check against the DNA. TRBV1 is an annotated pseudogene. This CDR3 has 16 residues. The DNA for the CDR3 is TGCACCAGCAGCCCGGGACTAGCGGGAGAACCGGACGAGCAGTACTTC. This sequence encodes CTSSPGLAGEPDEQYF.

The chain employs TRBV27 and TRBJ2-7; 8 bases agree with TRBD1. Germline V gives CDR1 MNHEY, CDR2 SMNVEV (reference sequence). V lost 4 bases and J lost 2; bases outside the gene matches: 4. This CDR3 is 14 amino acids long. CDR3 in amino acids: CASSSPGQAYEQYF. In nucleotides, the CDR3 is TGTGCCAGCAGTTCCCCGGGACAGGCCTACGAGCAGTACTTC.

This sequence joins TRBV18 and TRBJ1-5; D ambiguous. The CDR3 spans 13 residues. V lost 3 bases and J lost 4, with 7 bases in between. Germline V lookup: CDR1 KGHSH, CDR2 LQKENI. Written as DNA, the CDR3 is TGTGCCAGCTCACCGGCCCAGAATCAGCCCCAGCATTTT. Protein: CASSPAQNQPQHF.

V gene TRBV28 combines with J gene TRBJ1-3; D remains ambiguous. Germline assignment: CDR1 MDHEN and CDR2 SYDVKM. V was cut by 6 bases and J by 0 bases, with 9 bases left in between. The CDR3 covers 14 residues. The CDR3 sequence is CASSLISSGNTIYF. CDR3 sequence (DNA): TGTGCCAGCAGCCTCATAAGCTCTGGAAACACCATATATTTT. Looking up the rest from reference TRBV28 and TRBJ1-3 gives the full variable domain: DVKVTQSSRYLVKRTGEKVFLECVQDMDHENMFWYRQDPGLGLRLIYFSYDVKMKEKGDIPEGYSVSREKKERFSLILESASTNQTSMYLCASSLISSGNTIYFGEGSWLTVV.

Of note for this clone: Other nucleotide sequences in the sample specify the same CDR3. The rearrangement links TRBV10-3 to TRBJ2-5; weak D call: TRBD1 (6 bases). The CDR3 spans 13 residues. Deletions cut 3 bases from V and 4 bases from J, with 9 bases between. Germline V gene sequence: CDR1 ENHRY, CDR2 SYGVKD. CDR3 protein: CAISDLRGETQYF. Here the CDR3 DNA reads TGTGCCATCAGTGACCTCAGGGGAGAGACCCAGTACTTC.

The chain carries TRBV7-2 and TRBJ1-5; TRBD1 agrees at 7 bases. Germline V CDR1 and CDR2: SGHTA, FQGNSA. The CDR3 contains 15 residues. The ends lost 3 bases at V and 6 bases at J; junction bases unmatched: 8. This CDR3 is CASSFDRAVGQPQHF. The DNA of the CDR3 is TGTGCCAGCAGCTTCGACAGGGCGGTTGGTCAGCCCCAGCATTTT.

The rearrangement uses TRBV28 and TRBJ2-2; D remains ambiguous. Germline CDR1 is MDHEN and CDR2 is SYDVKM. Trimming shortened V by 7 bases and J by 4 bases, and 10 bases separated the two germline ends. CDR3 size: 13 residues. DNA of the CDR3: TGTGCCAGCACAGCGCTGAGCACCGGGGAGCTGTTTTTT. Translated: CASTALSTGELFF.